This T cell receptor beta chain was documented in a study of cytomegalovirus exposure and HLA in healthy donors. CDR1 PRHDT and CDR2 FYEKMQ come from the germline V gene (reference sequence). After removal of 0 bases from V and 6 bases from J, the junction contained 10 bases not matched to a gene. CDR3 size: 16 residues. With 60 Vbeta and 13 Jbeta primers, the PCR was carried out. Repertoires were generated with immunoSEQ multiplex PCR, while TCRdb's copy carries only in-frame clones and drops some. Of about 200,000 clones listed, 60% to 80% are singletons. What was sequenced was PBMCs. The chain carries TRBV13 and TRBJ1-2; 7 bases map to TRBD1. The TCR comes from a male donor in good health and CMV-seronegative. In DNA form, the CDR3 reads TGTGCCAGCAGCTTAGGTGACAGGGAGAAGAGCGATGGCTACACCTTC. Translated: CASSLGDREKSDGYTF.